Below are 32 T cell receptor beta chains sequenced from a single sample in a study of T cell responses to AZD1222 COVID-19 vaccine. The repertoire was sequenced with immunoSEQ multiplex PCR; TCRdb's copy has only in-frame clones and lacks some. The sample lists some 180,000 clones, around 92% occurring once. The sequencing used peripheral blood, collected on day 0 of AZD1222 vaccination. The receptor set was obtained from an adult in good health.

The CDR3 bases are TGCGCCAGCAGACCCGGGCCTTCAGGGGACTATGGCTACACCTTC. Translation gives CASRPGPSGDYGYTF. This chain links TRBV10-2 with TRBJ1-2; D perhaps matches TRBD1 (6 bases). Germline CDR1 WSHSY, CDR2 SAAADI. The CDR3 spans 15 residues. V gave up 6 bases and J gave up 3 bases, with 17 bases separating them.

V and J are TRBV19 and TRBJ1-6; 9 nucleotides line up with TRBD1. Germline trimming cut 9 bases from V and 10 bases from J; bases unmatched to any gene: 7. This CDR3 comprises 13 residues. The germline gives CDR1 LNHDA, CDR2 SQIVND (reference sequence). Here the CDR3 DNA reads TGTGCCAGCCTCGGACAGGGGCGGTCACCCCTCCACTTT. This translates into CASLGQGRSPLHF. The full variable domain, rest sourced from reference TRBV19 and TRBJ1-6, is DGGITQSPKYLFRKEGQNVTLSCEQNLNHDAMYWYRQDPGQGLRLIYYSQIVNDFQKGDIAEGYSVSREKKESFPLTVTSAQKNPTAFYLCASLGQGRSPLHFGNGTRLTVT.

This chain joins TRBV4-1 and TRBJ2-3; 8 bases match TRBD1. With 3 bases clipped from V and 4 bases from J, the junction kept 3 bases outside the gene matches. This CDR3 spans 14 amino acids. The germline V gene encodes CDR1 MGHRA and CDR2 YSYEKL. The CDR3 region is CASSHQGAADTQYF. CDR3 nucleotides: TGCGCCAGCAGCCACCAGGGGGCGGCAGATACGCAGTATTTT.

The chain uses TRBV5-6 and TRBJ1-4; D gene uncertain. V lost 5 bases and J lost 7, with 12 bases in between. The CDR3 covers 13 residues. Per the germline V gene, CDR1 is SGHDT and CDR2 is YYEEEE. The chain's CDR3 is CASSRILGEKLFF. The DNA for the CDR3 is TGTGCCAGCAGTCGCATTTTAGGTGAAAAACTGTTTTTT. Supplemented by reference TRBV5-6 and TRBJ1-4, the full variable domain reads DAGVTQSPTHLIKTRGQQVTLRCSPKSGHDTVSWYQQALGQGPQFIFQYYEEEERQRGNFPDRFSGHQFPNYSSELNVNALLLGDSALYLCASSRILGEKLFFGSGTQLSVL.

This chain uses TRBV6-1 with TRBJ1-4; D may be TRBD1 (6 bases). This CDR3 has 15 residues. V was clipped by 2 bases and J by 2 bases, with 9 bases between them. The germline CDR1 and CDR2 sequences are MNHNS and SASEGT. The CDR3 loop reads CASSERGGTNEKLFF. As DNA, the CDR3 is TGTGCCAGCAGTGAACGGGGGGGCACTAATGAAAAACTGTTTTTT.

The chain is built from TRBV5-5 and TRBJ2-3, with unresolved D. V was trimmed by 0 bases and J by 1 base, leaving 3 bases between them. Germline CDR1 reads SGHKS; CDR2 reads YYEKEE (reference sequence). The CDR3 has 13 amino acids. The CDR3 DNA reads as TGTGCCAGCAGCTTGGCCGGCACAGATACGCAGTATTTT. Its translation is CASSLAGTDTQYF.

This rearrangement joins TRBV7-8 to TRBJ2-6; D uncertain. The CDR3 runs to 13 residues. CDR1 and CDR2 (germline): SGHVS, FQNEAQ. The ends were cut back, 6 bases at V and 4 bases at J, with 7 bases in the middle. CDR3 bases: TGTGCCAGCAGTTCCGGAGGGGCCAACGTCCTGACTTTC. Its protein product is CASSSGGANVLTF.

This clone has a single count. The chain has TRBV6-5 and TRBJ1-1; D unresolved. Germline V gene sequence: CDR1 MNHEY, CDR2 SVGAGI. Trimming shortened V by 6 bases and J by 1 base, and 12 bases separated the two germline ends. The CDR3 extends over 14 amino acids. For the CDR3, the DNA is TGTGCCAGCAGCGCGTTCCGGGAGAACACTGAAGCTTTCTTT. Its protein product is CASSAFRENTEAFF.

The CDR3 protein is CASSYAGDGYTF. CDR3 coding DNA: TGTGCCAGCAGTTACGCGGGGGATGGCTACACCTTC. V usage is TRBV6-6 and J usage is TRBJ1-2; maybe TRBD1 (5 bases). This CDR3 region has 12 residues. Trimming stripped 2 bases from V and 6 bases from J, with 7 bases between. Germline CDR1 MNHNY, CDR2 SVGAGI (reference sequence).

Comment on this clone: The same CDR3 also results from other DNA sequences found in this sample. This chain connects TRBV3-1 (or the pseudogene TRBV3-2) to TRBJ1-5, with TRBD1 matching over 8 bases. V dropped 4 bases and J dropped 5; count of bases not matched to a gene: 1. Looked up from germline, CDR1 is LGHDT and CDR2 is YNNKEL (reference sequence). The CDR3 runs 13 residues. The CDR3 DNA reads TGTGCCAGCAGCCCAGGGGGCTATCAGCCCCAGCATTTT. It codes for CASSPGGYQPQHF.

The chain carries TRBV11-3 and TRBJ1-1, with a tentative D call TRBD1 (6 bases). The germline gives CDR1 SGHNT, CDR2 YENEEA. Trimming pared 6 bases from V and 4 bases from J, leaving 9 bases between. The CDR3 totals 12 residues. The CDR3, as DNA: TGTGCCAGCAGTCAACAGGGCACTGAAGCTTTCTTT. Its protein product is CASSQQGTEAFF.

The rearrangement joins TRBV7-4 to TRBJ2-5; no clear D. The CDR3 has 15 amino acids. From germline, CDR1 is SGHVT and CDR2 SQSDAQ. The V end was cut by 3 bases, the J end by 0 bases, with 11 bases between. CDR3 in amino acids: CASSLGPVYQETQYF. The CDR3 DNA sequence: TGTGCCAGCAGCTTGGGTCCTGTGTACCAAGAGACCCAGTACTTC.

CDR3 DNA sequence: TGTGCCAGCAGTGACAGGGGGCCCTTTGAAGCTTTCTTT. Translated, it gives CASSDRGPFEAFF. The chain recombines TRBV2 with TRBJ1-1; TRBD1 agrees at 8 bases. The CDR3 is 13 residues long. V trimming: 3 bases; J trimming: 7 bases; junction bases outside the gene matches: 4. Germline values: CDR1 SNHLY, CDR2 FYNNEI.

The rearrangement joins TRBV5-5 to TRBJ2-7, with a possible D match to TRBD2 (5 bases). V lost 4 bases and J 3 bases, leaving 17 bases between the germline ends. CDR1 is SGHKS and CDR2 is YYEKEE in the germline V gene (reference sequence). The CDR3 runs to 15 residues. CDR3 nucleotides: TGTGCCAGCAGCCTAAGTACGGGGTCTAGCTACGAGCAGTACTTC. This sequence encodes CASSLSTGSSYEQYF.

The chain employs TRBV9 and TRBJ2-3; D might be TRBD2 (6 bases). Germline V lookup: CDR1 SGDLS, CDR2 YYNGEE. V dropped 0 bases and J dropped 0 bases, with 11 bases sitting between them. The CDR3 is 16 amino acids. The CDR3 region is CASSVAEGPSTDTQYF. In DNA form, the CDR3 reads TGTGCCAGCAGCGTAGCGGAGGGGCCGAGCACAGATACGCAGTATTTT.

This chain connects TRBV4-1 to TRBJ1-2; possibly TRBD1 for D (5 bases). Looked up from germline, CDR1 is MGHRA and CDR2 is YSYEKL. This CDR3 spans 15 amino acids. V was shortened by 3 bases and J by 4 bases, with 15 bases between the two germline ends. Here the CDR3 reads CASSQAPQGTYGYTF. CDR3 nucleotide sequence: TGCGCCAGCAGCCAGGCTCCCCAGGGTACCTATGGCTACACCTTC.

The chain uses TRBV10-3 and TRBJ1-6; tentatively, D is TRBD1 (6 bases). The V and J ends lost 3 bases and 8 bases respectively, with 17 bases between them. The CDR3 spans 16 residues. The germline V gene has CDR1 ENHRY and CDR2 SYGVKD. CDR3 in DNA: TGTGCCATCAGTGATGGTCAGGGGAGCATTCATTCACCCCTCCACTTT. This translates into CAISDGQGSIHSPLHF.

This chain connects TRBV27 to TRBJ2-7; D uncertain. Trimming pared 7 bases from V and 0 bases from J, leaving 19 bases between. This CDR3 region has 16 residues. Germline loops: CDR1 MNHEY, CDR2 SMNVEV (reference sequence). Here the CDR3 DNA reads TGTGCCAGCAAACCCCTCTCTGGCCGGAGCTCCTACGAGCAGTACTTC. This gives the protein CASKPLSGRSSYEQYF.

In this sample, this clone turned up a few times. The rearrangement uses TRBV12-3 or TRBV12-4 and TRBJ2-3; TRBD1 matches 8 bases. V gave up 7 bases and J gave up 7 bases; unmatched junction bases: 7. The CDR3 is 13 residues long. The CDR3 DNA reads TGTGCCAGCAACTCCGGACAGGGCAATACGCAGTATTTT. The encoded protein is CASNSGQGNTQYF.

The chain combines TRBV5-1 with TRBJ2-3; D is uncertain. From germline, CDR1 is SGHRS and CDR2 YFSETQ. The CDR3 is 12 amino acids. V gave up 0 bases and J gave up 6 bases, with 5 bases separating them. The CDR3 sequence: CASSLEADTQYF. Written as DNA, the CDR3 is TGCGCCAGCAGCTTGGAAGCGGATACGCAGTATTTT. The whole variable domain, remainder taken from reference TRBV5-1 and TRBJ2-3, is KAGVTQTPRYLIKTRGQQVTLSCSPISGHRSVSWYQQTPGQGLQFLFEYFSETQRNKGNFPGRFSGRQFSNSRSEMNVSTLELGDSALYLCASSLEADTQYFGPGTRLTVL.

This CDR3 is CASSPGGTDTQYF. The CDR3 nucleotides are TGTGCCAGCAGTCCCGGGGGCACAGATACGCAGTATTTT. This chain connects TRBV12-3 or TRBV12-4 to TRBJ2-3; D may be TRBD2 (5 bases). CDR3 length: 13 amino acids. V dropped 5 bases and J dropped 1 base, with 7 bases sitting between them.

The rearrangement links TRBV18 to TRBJ2-7; 8 bases are shared with TRBD2. Losses at the gene ends were 4 bases for V and 0 bases for J; bases not matched to a gene: 5. Germline V gene data show CDR1 as KGHSH and CDR2 as LQKENI. The CDR3 consists of 15 residues. CDR3 in amino acids: CASSRVAGSSYEQYF. CDR3 DNA: TGTGCCAGCTCACGGGTAGCGGGGAGCTCCTACGAGCAGTACTTC.

CDR3 nucleotides: TGTGCCAGCAGTTTAAGGCTAGCGGGCTCTGGGGCCAACGTCCTGACTTTC. Encoded protein: CASSLRLAGSGANVLTF. V is TRBV27 and J is TRBJ2-6; TRBD2 matches at 8 bases. V dropped 2 bases and J dropped 0; count of bases not matched to a gene: 3. Germline V gene data show CDR1 as MNHEY and CDR2 as SMNVEV (reference sequence). This CDR3 comprises 17 residues.

This sequence joins TRBV5-1 and TRBJ2-3; D call uncertain. Germline values: CDR1 SGHRS, CDR2 YFSETQ. The ends were cut back, 0 bases at V and 4 bases at J, with 15 bases in the middle. The CDR3 sequence is 16 residues long. CDR3 sequence: CASSLERPQSPDTQYF. The CDR3 region has the DNA TGCGCCAGCAGCTTGGAAAGGCCCCAGAGCCCAGATACGCAGTATTTT.

This chain connects TRBV5-1 to TRBJ1-6; D gene unclear. Germline V gene lookup returns CDR1 SGHRS and CDR2 YFSETQ. CDR3 length equals 16 residues. With 3 bases removed from V and 5 bases from J, the gap between germline ends came to 15 bases. DNA for the CDR3: TGCGCCAGCAGCTCGACCGCCGGTGGCGATAATTCACCCCTCCACTTT. This encodes CASSSTAGGDNSPLHF.

The chain uses TRBV11-2 and TRBJ2-5, with D hard to call. Per germline, CDR1 SGHAT and CDR2 FQNNGV. This CDR3 is built from 12 residues. Trimming removed 6 bases from V and 7 bases from J, with 12 bases in between. The CDR3 reads CASSPPIGTQYF. For the CDR3, the DNA is TGTGCCAGCAGTCCACCTATAGGGACCCAGTACTTC.

V gene TRBV3-1 (or the pseudogene TRBV3-2) combines with J gene TRBJ1-2; 8 nucleotides match TRBD1. This CDR3 spans 15 amino acids. Trimming took 6 bases from V and 0 from J; bases not matched to a gene: 6. Germline CDR1 and CDR2: LGHDT and YNNKEL (reference sequence). The CDR3: CASSDRQGSNYGYTF. DNA for the CDR3: TGTGCCAGCAGTGATCGACAGGGGTCTAACTATGGCTACACCTTC.

This clone was counted a single time. The V gene is TRBV7-9, the J gene TRBJ2-1, with TRBD2 matching over 15 bases. CDR1 and CDR2 from the germline V gene are SEHNR and FQNEAQ (reference sequence). V dropped 5 bases and J dropped 10; count of bases not matched to a gene: 9. The CDR3 has 16 amino acids. CDR3 residues: CASSPWTSGGVNEQFF. The CDR3 DNA sequence: TGTGCCAGCAGCCCCTGGACTAGCGGGGGGGTTAACGAGCAGTTCTTC.

The chain links TRBV19 to TRBJ1-6, with a weak D call TRBD1 (5 bases). Trimming removed 1 base from V and 7 bases from J, with 14 bases in between. This CDR3 comprises 16 residues. Germline assignment: CDR1 LNHDA and CDR2 SQIVND (reference sequence). CDR3 protein: CASSIADRDPNSPLHF. The CDR3 nucleotides read TGTGCCAGTAGTATAGCCGACCGGGACCCGAATTCACCCCTCCACTTT.

The V gene is TRBV5-5, the J gene TRBJ1-6; D unresolved. Germline values: CDR1 SGHKS, CDR2 YYEKEE (reference sequence). The CDR3 extends over 16 amino acids. The ends were cut back, 4 bases at V and 3 bases at J, with 14 bases in the middle. CDR3 loop: CASSPLAQSYNSPLHF. CDR3 bases: TGTGCCAGCAGCCCCCTGGCCCAGAGCTATAATTCACCCCTCCACTTT.

This chain joins TRBV5-1 and TRBJ1-2, with a tentative D call TRBD1 (6 bases). In germline, CDR1 is SGHRS, CDR2 YFSETQ. The V end was cut by 3 bases, the J end by 4 bases, with 16 bases between. The length of the CDR3 is 15 residues. The CDR3 here is CASSSSGGVTYGYTF. CDR3 nucleotides: TGCGCCAGCAGCTCCTCGGGGGGCGTCACCTATGGCTACACCTTC.

J is TRBJ1-1 and V is TRBV19; TRBD1 matches 8 bases. The CDR3 length is 16 residues. CDR1 is LNHDA and CDR2 is SQIVND in the germline V gene (reference sequence). V gave up 5 bases and J gave up 1 base; unmatched junction bases: 9. The CDR3 nucleotides read TGTGCCAGTAGTGCTAAGAGGGGACAGGCGAACACTGAAGCTTTCTTT. It specifies CASSAKRGQANTEAFF.